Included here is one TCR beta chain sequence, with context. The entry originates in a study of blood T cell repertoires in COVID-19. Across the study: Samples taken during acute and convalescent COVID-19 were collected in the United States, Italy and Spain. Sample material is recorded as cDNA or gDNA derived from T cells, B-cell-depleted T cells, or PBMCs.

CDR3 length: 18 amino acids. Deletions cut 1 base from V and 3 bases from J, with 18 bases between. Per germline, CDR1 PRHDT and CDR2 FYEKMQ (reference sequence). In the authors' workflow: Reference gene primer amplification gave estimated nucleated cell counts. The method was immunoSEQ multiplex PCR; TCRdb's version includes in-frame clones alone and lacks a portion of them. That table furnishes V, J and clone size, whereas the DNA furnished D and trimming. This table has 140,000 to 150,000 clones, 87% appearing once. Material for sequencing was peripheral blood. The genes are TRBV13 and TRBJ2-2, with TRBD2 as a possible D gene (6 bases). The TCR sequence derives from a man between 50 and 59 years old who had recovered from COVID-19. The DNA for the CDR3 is TGTGCCAGCAGCTTAGCGGCCCTTCTATCTAGCGACACCGGGGAGCTGTTTTTT. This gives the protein CASSLAALLSSDTGELFF.